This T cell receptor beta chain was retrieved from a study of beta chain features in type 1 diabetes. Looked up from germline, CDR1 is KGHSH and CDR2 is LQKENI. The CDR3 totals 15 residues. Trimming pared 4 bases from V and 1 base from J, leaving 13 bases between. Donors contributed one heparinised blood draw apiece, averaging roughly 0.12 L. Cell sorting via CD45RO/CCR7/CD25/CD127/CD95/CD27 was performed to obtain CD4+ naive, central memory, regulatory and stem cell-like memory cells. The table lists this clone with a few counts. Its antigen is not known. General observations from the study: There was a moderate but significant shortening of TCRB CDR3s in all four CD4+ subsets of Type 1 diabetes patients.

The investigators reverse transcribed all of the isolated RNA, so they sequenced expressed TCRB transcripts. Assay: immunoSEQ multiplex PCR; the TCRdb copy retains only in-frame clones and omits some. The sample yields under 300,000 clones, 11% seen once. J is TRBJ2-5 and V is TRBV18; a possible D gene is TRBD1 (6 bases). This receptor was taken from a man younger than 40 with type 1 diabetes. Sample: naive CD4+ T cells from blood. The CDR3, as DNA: TGTGCCAGCTCACTCAACAGGGACCTCCAAGAGACCCAGTACTTC. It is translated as CASSLNRDLQETQYF.